The clone carrying this T cell receptor beta chain came up many times. The data stem from a study of spatial heterogeneity in lung cancer. On the study more broadly: The authors sequenced available follow-up PBMC samples, taken a median of about two years after resection.

The germline V gene encodes CDR1 KGHDR and CDR2 SFDVKD. The CDR3 length is 14 residues. The germline V and J ends were trimmed by 2 bases and 6 bases, with 10 bases remaining between them. Time point specified: blood at routine non-recurrence follow-up after resection. Sequencing covered unsorted whole RNA taken from tumor, nontumor lung or frozen PBMC. TCRdb ran MiXCR on the 5' RACE reads and lists one entry per CDR3 protein. Seen here are about 120,000 distinct CDR3 sequences, 9.5% to 15% observed once, and the top ten hold about 15%. The origin of this receptor is a male donor with early-stage non-small cell lung cancer. The material was PBMCs, obtained at follow-up. The rearrangement links TRBV24-1 to TRBJ1-5; D uncertain. Written as DNA, the CDR3 is TGTGCCACCAGTGATTCCCGGATGGGTCAGCCCCAGCATTTT. This sequence encodes CATSDSRMGQPQHF.